This T cell receptor beta chain appears in the sequencing data of a study of blood T cell repertoires in COVID-19. Repertoires were generated with immunoSEQ multiplex PCR, while TCRdb's copy carries only in-frame clones and drops some. Of 45,000 to 70,000 clones listed, around 80% are singletons. The sequenced material came from peripheral blood. This TCR derives from a man in his sixties with acute or convalescent COVID-19.

The CDR3 DNA follows: TGTGCCAGCAGCTTGTTAACTAGCGGGGCGTACAATGAGCAGTTCTTC. This translates into CASSLLTSGAYNEQFF. The V call is TRBV5-6, the J call TRBJ2-1, with 10 bases lining up with TRBD2. V shed 1 base, J shed 4 bases, and the junction held 5 bases outside the gene matches. Germline V lookup: CDR1 SGHDT, CDR2 YYEEEE. This CDR3 has 16 amino acids.